The 27 T cell receptor beta chains listed next were all sequenced from one sample in a study of blood T cell repertoires in COVID-19. The repertoire was sequenced with immunoSEQ multiplex PCR; TCRdb's copy has only in-frame clones and lacks some. The repertoire holds 200,000 to 250,000 clones, with 82% as singletons. Sequences were obtained from PBMCs or T cells enriched from blood (not recorded which). The receptors stem from a woman in her fifties or sixties who had recovered from COVID-19.

This sequence joins TRBV2 and TRBJ1-5; D is undetermined. Per germline, CDR1 SNHLY and CDR2 FYNNEI. CDR3 length equals 18 residues. Trimming cost V 4 bases and J 0 bases, with 19 bases left between them. The CDR3 loop reads CASSVTGYLYDSNQPQHF. CDR3 in DNA: TGTGCCAGCAGTGTTACGGGATATCTATACGATAGCAATCAGCCCCAGCATTTT.

The V gene is TRBV2, the J gene TRBJ2-1; perhaps TRBD2 as D (7 bases). This CDR3 is 15 amino acids long. Per germline, CDR1 SNHLY and CDR2 FYNNEI. The germline V and J ends were trimmed by 7 bases and 5 bases, with 18 bases remaining between them. The CDR3 DNA reads as TGTGCCAGCACTACTGGAGGGGGGGGCCACAATGAGCAGTTCTTC. Translation: CASTTGGGGHNEQFF.

This clone was recorded only once. The rearrangement joins TRBV3-1 (or the pseudogene TRBV3-2) to TRBJ2-5; D is uncertain. This CDR3 contains 12 residues. Trimming took 8 bases from V and 2 from J, leaving 9 bases between them. Germline V gene data show CDR1 as LGHDT and CDR2 as YNNKEL (reference sequence). The CDR3 coding sequence is TGTGCCAGCGCCCGGTTGCAAGAGACCCAGTACTTC. Translating it yields CASARLQETQYF.

This clone came up a few times. V gene TRBV19 combines with J gene TRBJ2-7, with 11 bases fitting TRBD2. V dropped 1 base and J dropped 2; count of bases not matched to a gene: 16. The CDR3 loop spans 20 amino acids. Germline loops: CDR1 LNHDA, CDR2 SQIVND (reference sequence). CDR3 residues: CASSIVSSGRTITDTYEQYF. The CDR3 nucleotides read TGTGCCAGTAGTATAGTCTCTAGCGGGAGGACTATCACTGATACCTACGAGCAGTACTTC.

V and J are TRBV19 and TRBJ2-4; perhaps TRBD1 as D (5 bases). V was clipped by 6 bases and J by 5 bases, with 14 bases between them. CDR3 length: 14 amino acids. Germline V gene sequence: CDR1 LNHDA, CDR2 SQIVND (reference sequence). The DNA of the CDR3 is TGTGCCAGTAGGGACAAGCCCTCCCAAAACATTCAGTACTTC. This encodes CASRDKPSQNIQYF.

V gene TRBV2 combines with J gene TRBJ2-3, with 9 bases aligning to TRBD1. In germline, CDR1 is SNHLY, CDR2 FYNNEI. CDR3 length: 14 amino acids. Trimming at V came to 8 bases and at J to 1 base, leaving 4 bases not matched to a gene. Here the CDR3 DNA reads TGTGCCAGCGATAGGGACAGGGGCACAGATACGCAGTATTTT. Protein: CASDRDRGTDTQYF.

The chain joins TRBV7-3 to TRBJ2-5, with no clear D. V shed 5 bases and J shed 2 bases, with 9 bases lying between them. The V gene's germline CDR1 is SGHTA and CDR2 FQGTGA. The CDR3 is 13 amino acids. In DNA form, the CDR3 reads TGTGCCAGCAGCCCACGCCGGCAAGAGACCCAGTACTTC. It specifies CASSPRRQETQYF.

CDR3 DNA: TGTGCCAGCAGCCCCCGAGTGGGGGACTGGGGTGGCTACACCTTC. Translated, it gives CASSPRVGDWGGYTF. V is TRBV11-2 and J is TRBJ1-2; possibly TRBD1 for D (5 bases). Looked up from germline, CDR1 is SGHAT and CDR2 is FQNNGV. V was shortened by 5 bases and J by 7 bases, with 20 bases between the two germline ends. The CDR3 length is 15 residues. Using reference TRBV11-2 and TRBJ1-2 for the parts outside the CDR3, the full variable domain is EAGVAQSPRYKIIEKRQSVAFWCNPISGHATLYWYQQILGQGPKLLIQFQNNGVVDDSQLPKDRFSAERLKGVDSTLKIQPAKLEDSAVYLCASSPRVGDWGGYTFGSGTRLTVV.

Comments on this clone: Other DNA sequences in this sample translate to the same CDR3. The rearrangement joins TRBV12-3 or TRBV12-4 to TRBJ2-7; the D gene is possibly TRBD1 (6 bases). Trimming cost V 4 bases and J 7 bases, with 11 bases left between them. This CDR3 contains 12 residues. CDR3 in amino acids: CASSYGRGEQYF. The CDR3 DNA reads as TGTGCCAGCAGTTACGGCAGGGGAGAGCAGTACTTC.

This clone showed up many times. The rearrangement uses TRBV7-9 and TRBJ1-1; 7 nucleotides agree with TRBD1. In germline, CDR1 is SEHNR, CDR2 FQNEAQ (reference sequence). The CDR3 runs 14 residues. V dropped 5 bases and J dropped 0; count of bases not matched to a gene: 3. CDR3 sequence (DNA): TGTGCCAGCAGCCCCGGGACAGTGAACACTGAAGCTTTCTTT. Amino acid sequence: CASSPGTVNTEAFF.

The chain recombines TRBV27 with TRBJ2-7; D gene ambiguous. Germline V CDR1 and CDR2: MNHEY, SMNVEV (reference sequence). Trimming removed 2 bases from V and 0 bases from J, with 11 bases in between. The CDR3 has 15 residues. The DNA for the CDR3 is TGTGCCAGCAGTTTAACAGCAGACCGCTCCTACGAGCAGTACTTC. Translating it yields CASSLTADRSYEQYF.

This rearrangement joins TRBV12-3 or TRBV12-4 to TRBJ2-1, with D possibly being TRBD2 (5 bases). The CDR3 contains 12 residues. V shed 6 bases and J shed 7 bases, with 10 bases lying between them. The CDR3 sequence is CASSPRANEQFF. In DNA, the CDR3 is TGTGCCAGCAGCCCGAGGGCTAATGAGCAGTTCTTC.

The chain links TRBV19 to TRBJ2-7, with a possible D match to TRBD2 (6 bases). Trimming stripped 8 bases from V and 4 bases from J, with 12 bases between. This CDR3 contains 12 residues. Germline CDR1 and CDR2: LNHDA and SQIVND (reference sequence). The CDR3 region has the DNA TGTGCCAGTGGCGGGGACCTTTACGAGCAGTACTTC. Protein sequence: CASGGDLYEQYF.

The rearrangement links TRBV3-1 (or the pseudogene TRBV3-2) to TRBJ2-1; D not certain. CDR1 is LGHDT and CDR2 is YNNKEL in the germline V gene (reference sequence). The CDR3 is 13 amino acids. The ends were cut back, 3 bases at V and 4 bases at J, with 7 bases in the middle. The CDR3, as DNA: TGTGCCAGCAGCCAGGGCCTATACAATGAGCAGTTCTTC. Amino acid sequence: CASSQGLYNEQFF.

This clone was counted a single time. DNA of the CDR3: TGTACTGATGGTGAGCAGTTCTTC. Protein product: CTDGEQFF. J is TRBJ2-1 and V is TRBV12-3 or TRBV12-4, with D unclear. The CDR3 covers 8 residues.

The V call is TRBV19, the J call TRBJ2-3; TRBD2 might be the D (6 bases). The CDR3 extends over 13 amino acids. Germline CDR1 and CDR2: LNHDA and SQIVND (reference sequence). V shed 10 bases and J shed 4 bases, with 15 bases lying between them. The CDR3 nucleotides are TGTGCCACCATGGGAGCGGGTGCAGATACGCAGTATTTT. It codes for CATMGAGADTQYF.

As to this clone: The sample has other DNA sequences that encode this CDR3 too. The chain combines TRBV10-3 with TRBJ1-5; 9 nucleotides align to TRBD1. CDR1 and CDR2 (germline): ENHRY, SYGVKD. The ends lost 10 bases at V and 2 bases at J; junction bases unmatched: 9. CDR3 length: 15 residues. In DNA, the CDR3 is TGTGCCAGCCAGGACAGGGGAATAGGCAATCAGCCCCAGCATTTT. This encodes CASQDRGIGNQPQHF.

This clone was seen only a few times. The rearrangement joins TRBV6-2 or TRBV6-3 to TRBJ2-3; D uncertain. Germline loops: CDR1 MNHEY, CDR2 SVGEGT. The CDR3 length is 14 residues. V was pared by 2 bases and J by 2 bases, with 8 bases between. The CDR3 DNA sequence: TGTGCCAGCAGTTACGGGCAGTACACAGATACGCAGTATTTT. As protein: CASSYGQYTDTQYF.

The chain is built from TRBV28 and TRBJ1-2; 7 bases match TRBD1. The CDR3 covers 15 residues. V was pared by 2 bases and J by 0 bases, with 3 bases of the junction left unmatched. Germline V gives CDR1 MDHEN, CDR2 SYDVKM. This chain's CDR3 is CASSLGTEANYGYTF. The CDR3 bases are TGTGCCAGCAGTTTAGGGACAGAAGCTAACTATGGCTACACCTTC.

The gene calls are TRBV10-3 and TRBJ1-4, with D perhaps matching TRBD1 (5 bases). The V end lost 7 bases, the J end lost 3 bases, and 12 bases lay between the germline ends. Germline V gives CDR1 ENHRY, CDR2 SYGVKD. The CDR3 consists of 14 residues. This chain's CDR3 is CAIKGDRPNEKLFF. CDR3 in DNA: TGTGCCATCAAAGGCGACAGACCTAATGAAAAACTGTTTTTT.

The CDR3 DNA is TGTGCCAGCAGTCGACTCAACCAGGGGGCGAACTACGAGCAGTACTTC. Amino acid sequence: CASSRLNQGANYEQYF. The chain joins TRBV6-6 to TRBJ2-7, with 8 bases lining up with TRBD1. Germline assignment: CDR1 MNHNY and CDR2 SVGAGI (reference sequence). The junction had 12 bases not matched to a gene; V was cut back by 5 bases and J by 3 bases. The CDR3 contains 16 residues.

The V and J genes are TRBV5-1 and TRBJ2-7; 7 bases map to TRBD2. V lost 2 bases to trimming and J lost 0 bases; unmatched junction nucleotides: 8. Germline CDR1 and CDR2: SGHRS and YFSETQ. The CDR3 has 16 residues. The CDR3 region is CASSFAQGGSSYEQYF. The CDR3 DNA is TGCGCCAGCAGCTTCGCCCAGGGCGGGAGCTCCTACGAGCAGTACTTC.

V gene TRBV4-2 combines with J gene TRBJ2-1, with TRBD1 identical over 9 bases. After removal of 0 bases from V and 5 bases from J, the junction contained 17 bases not matched to a gene. CDR1 and CDR2 (germline): LGHNA, YNFKEQ. The CDR3 spans 20 residues. Here the CDR3 DNA reads TGTGCCAGCAGCCAAGATCACTGGTGGGGACAGGGTAGCGGCCACAATGAGCAGTTCTTC. Its protein is CASSQDHWWGQGSGHNEQFF.

The V gene is TRBV7-9, the J gene TRBJ2-7; 12 nucleotides align to TRBD2. The CDR3 is 14 residues long. Germline trimming cut 5 bases from V and 5 bases from J; bases unmatched to any gene: 4. CDR1 is SEHNR, CDR2 FQNEAQ, per germline (reference sequence). CDR3 amino acids: CASSKTSGRDEQYF. The CDR3 coding sequence is TGTGCCAGCAGCAAGACTAGCGGGAGAGACGAGCAGTACTTC.

The chain links TRBV7-8 to TRBJ1-5; D ambiguous. The CDR3 contains 17 residues. Trimming removed 0 bases at V and 0 bases at J, with 12 bases between. Germline V lookup: CDR1 SGHVS, CDR2 FQNEAQ. The CDR3 is CASSLAPQFDSNQPQHF. The CDR3 nucleotides read TGTGCCAGCAGCTTAGCGCCGCAGTTTGATAGCAATCAGCCCCAGCATTTT. Full variable domain (rest looked up from reference TRBV7-8 and TRBJ1-5): GAGVSQSPRYKVAKRGQDVALRCDPISGHVSLFWYQQALGQGPEFLTYFQNEAQLDKSGLPSDRFFAERPEGSVSTLKIQRTQQEDSAVYLCASSLAPQFDSNQPQHFGDGTRLSIL.

This chain links TRBV6-5 with TRBJ1-4; the D is unclear. The germline V gene encodes CDR1 MNHEY and CDR2 SVGAGI. Trimming left V 4 bases short and J 6 bases short, with 15 bases between. This CDR3 spans 15 amino acids. CDR3: CASSSISSGDEKLFF. The CDR3 DNA reads as TGTGCCAGCAGTTCCATATCTTCTGGAGATGAAAAACTGTTTTTT.

J is TRBJ2-3 and V is TRBV27, with D perhaps TRBD1 (6 bases). Trimming left V 5 bases short and J 2 bases short, with 11 bases between. The CDR3 is made up of 14 amino acids. Germline V gene lookup returns CDR1 MNHEY and CDR2 SMNVEV (reference sequence). The DNA of the CDR3 is TGTGCCAGCAGTCACGACAGGTTCACAGATACGCAGTATTTT. Protein sequence: CASSHDRFTDTQYF.